This T cell receptor beta chain was sequenced during a study of T-cell reconstitution after alpha-beta-depleted transplantation in children. Whole-study results and caveats: Surviving recipient T cells and intrathymic progenitors accounted for some patients' high TCRbeta diversity at day 60. Several hundred expanded graft clones reportedly gave rise to the alpha-beta T cells present about two months after transplant. The authors attributed T-cell counts and diversity one year after transplant mostly to newly produced T cells.

The CDR3 is made up of 13 amino acids. The V gene lost 7 bases and the J gene lost 0 bases, with 11 bases spanning the gap. The germline V gene has CDR1 SQVTM and CDR2 ANQGSEA. This clonotype was recorded many times. Its antigen is still unknown. The TCRbeta library was prepared with unique molecular identifiers. TCRdb reprocessed the PCR reads with MiXCR, giving one entry per CDR3 protein. The sample holds about 240,000 distinct CDR3 sequences, about 25% seen once. The sequenced sample was PBMCs, obtained before TCRalphabeta/CD19-depleted stem cell transplant. The receptor was isolated from a girl aged 2-10 years with Fanconi anemia, due to receive a stem cell transplant. This sequence joins TRBV29-1 and TRBJ2-3; unclear D gene. CDR3 residues: CSAIPTSTDTQYF. The CDR3 nucleotides read TGCAGCGCCATCCCAACTAGCACAGATACGCAGTATTTT.